One sample yielded the 30 T cell receptor beta chains listed below, sequenced in a study of cytomegalovirus exposure and HLA in healthy donors. Method: immunoSEQ multiplex PCR; TCRdb's copy keeps in-frame clones and lacks some. Counted here are about 160,000 clones, 95% to 97% occurring once; the ten biggest clones make up 0.89%. Sequencing used PBMCs. The receptors were sampled from a woman under 30 in good health and CMV-seronegative.

This sequence joins TRBV10-3 and TRBJ2-7, with 7 bases aligning to TRBD2. With 8 bases clipped from V and 7 bases from J, the junction kept 5 bases outside the gene matches. Germline-derived CDR1 and CDR2 are ENHRY and SYGVKD. The CDR3 runs 11 residues. The chain's CDR3 is CAIGEGREQYF. CDR3 in DNA: TGTGCCATCGGGGAGGGGAGGGAGCAGTACTTC.

DNA for the CDR3: TGCAGCGTTTCAGGGGTGGTCGGCTACACCTTC. It is translated as CSVSGVVGYTF. V usage is TRBV29-1 and J usage is TRBJ1-2; the D gene is possibly TRBD1 (6 bases). V lost 5 bases and J lost 8, with 12 bases in between. Germline V gene lookup returns CDR1 SQVTM and CDR2 ANQGSEA. This CDR3 contains 11 residues. The full variable domain, with the rest looked up from reference TRBV29-1 and TRBJ1-2, is SAVISQKPSRDICQRGTSLTIQCQVDSQVTMMFWYRQQPGQSLTLIATANQGSEATYESGFVIDKFPISRPNLTFSTLTVSNMSPEDSSIYLCSVSGVVGYTFGSGTRLTVV.

The CDR3: CASSEAGHVNTEAFF. The CDR3 DNA reads as TGTGCCAGCAGTGAAGCGGGACATGTGAACACTGAAGCTTTCTTT. The genes are TRBV6-1 and TRBJ1-1; a possible D gene is TRBD1 (6 bases). In germline, CDR1 is MNHNS, CDR2 SASEGT. Trimming removed 0 bases from V and 0 bases from J, with 8 bases in between. The CDR3 has 15 amino acids.

The chain uses TRBV29-1 and TRBJ2-5, with D possibly TRBD2 on 5 matching bases. Trimming pared 1 base from V and 2 bases from J, leaving 14 bases between. Per the germline V gene, CDR1 is SQVTM and CDR2 is ANQGSEA. The CDR3 runs to 15 residues. The DNA of the CDR3 is TGCAGCGTTGAAGGAGGGCAGAGTCAGCAAGAGACCCAGTACTTC. As protein: CSVEGGQSQQETQYF.

The gene calls are TRBV5-1 and TRBJ1-2, with 7 bases identical to TRBD1. Germline V gene data show CDR1 as SGHRS and CDR2 as YFSETQ. CDR3 size: 13 residues. Trimming cost V 8 bases and J 5 bases; bases outside gene matches: 9. The CDR3 nucleotides read TGCGCCAGTCGTACAGGGGCCGGGTATGGCTACACCTTC. Translation: CASRTGAGYGYTF. Filled out from reference TRBV5-1 and TRBJ1-2, the complete variable domain reads KAGVTQTPRYLIKTRGQQVTLSCSPISGHRSVSWYQQTPGQGLQFLFEYFSETQRNKGNFPGRFSGRQFSNSRSEMNVSTLELGDSALYLCASRTGAGYGYTFGSGTRLTVV.

The gene calls are TRBV19 and TRBJ2-2, with D possibly TRBD1 on 5 matching bases. The germline V gene has CDR1 LNHDA and CDR2 SQIVND (reference sequence). This CDR3 is 13 amino acids long. The V end was cut by 3 bases, the J end by 7 bases, with 9 bases between. CDR3 DNA: TGTGCCAGTAGTATTACAGGAATCGGGGAGCTGTTTTTT. It encodes CASSITGIGELFF.

The rearrangement uses TRBV19 and TRBJ2-2; a possible D gene is TRBD2 (5 bases). CDR1 is LNHDA, CDR2 SQIVND, per germline (reference sequence). This CDR3 comprises 18 residues. V gave up 6 bases and J gave up 4 bases, with 24 bases separating them. The CDR3 nucleotides are TGTGCCAGTAGCCCTTGGGAGCGACCCACAACTTTCACCGGGGAGCTGTTTTTT. This sequence encodes CASSPWERPTTFTGELFF.

V is TRBV11-2 and J is TRBJ2-7, with a tentative D call TRBD2 (6 bases). Trimming stripped 2 bases from V and 4 bases from J, with 9 bases between. Germline-derived CDR1 and CDR2 are SGHAT and FQNNGV. The CDR3 covers 13 residues. This chain's CDR3 is CASSLTSWYEQYF. The CDR3, as DNA: TGTGCCAGCAGCTTAACTAGCTGGTACGAGCAGTACTTC.

CDR3 bases: TGTGCCAGCAGCTTGGGCGGGCCGAACACCGGGGAGCTGTTTTTT. It is translated as CASSLGGPNTGELFF. J is TRBJ2-2 and V is TRBV7-3, with D perhaps TRBD2 (5 bases). V was pared by 3 bases and J by 0 bases, with 8 bases between. The CDR3 covers 15 residues. Germline V lookup: CDR1 SGHTA, CDR2 FQGTGA.

The V gene is TRBV7-2, the J gene TRBJ2-7, with 7 bases fitting TRBD2. The CDR3 covers 13 residues. J lost 6 bases, V lost 5 bases, and 7 bases had no gene match. Germline V gene lookup returns CDR1 SGHTA and CDR2 FQGNSA. The DNA of the CDR3 is TGTGCCAGCAGCCCCGGGACTATCCGCGAGCAGTACTTC. As protein: CASSPGTIREQYF.

The rearrangement uses TRBV7-9 and TRBJ1-4; tentative D call: TRBD1 (6 bases). This CDR3 region has 16 residues. V dropped 5 bases and J dropped 5 bases, with 18 bases sitting between them. Germline V gene data show CDR1 as SEHNR and CDR2 as FQNEAQ (reference sequence). The CDR3 loop reads CASSRLWQGSNEKLFF. The DNA for the CDR3 is TGTGCCAGCAGCCGACTCTGGCAGGGGTCAAATGAAAAACTGTTTTTT. The full variable domain, its missing parts supplied by reference TRBV7-9 and TRBJ1-4, is DTGVSQNPRHKITKRGQNVTFRCDPISEHNRLYWYRQTLGQGPEFLTYFQNEAQLEKSRLLSDRFSAERPKGSFSTLEIQRTEQGDSAMYLCASSRLWQGSNEKLFFGSGTQLSVL.

V usage is TRBV4-3 and J usage is TRBJ2-3; 9 bases line up with TRBD1. Germline loops: CDR1 LGHNA, CDR2 YSLEER. This CDR3 region has 15 residues. Trimming took 0 bases from V and 8 from J; bases not matched to a gene: 6. CDR3 protein: CASSQEGQGQATQYF. The CDR3 DNA sequence: TGCGCCAGCAGCCAAGAGGGACAGGGTCAGGCTACGCAGTATTTT.

The chain uses TRBV7-2 and TRBJ1-2, with 10 bases identical to TRBD1. There are 14 residues in the CDR3. Losses at the gene ends were 2 bases for V and 8 bases for J; bases not matched to a gene: 5. Germline CDR1 and CDR2: SGHTA and FQGNSA. Here the CDR3 DNA reads TGTGCCAGCAGCTTACAAGGACAGGGGGTCGGCTACACCTTC. This codes for CASSLQGQGVGYTF.

The chain is built from TRBV6-6 and TRBJ1-1; D gene uncertain. CDR1 MNHNY and CDR2 SVGAGI come from the germline V gene (reference sequence). The CDR3 is made up of 12 amino acids. V lost 6 bases and J lost 6, with 11 bases in between. The DNA of the CDR3 is TGTGCCAGCAGCATCGGGAGCCCTGAAGCTTTCTTT. It codes for CASSIGSPEAFF.

The rearrangement links TRBV6-5 to TRBJ2-1, with no clear D. The V end lost 6 bases, the J end lost 8 bases, and 8 bases lay between the germline ends. Germline lookup yields CDR1 MNHEY and CDR2 SVGAGI. CDR3 size: 11 residues. CDR3 sequence: CASRISDEQFF. The CDR3 bases are TGTGCCAGCAGGATCTCGGATGAGCAGTTCTTC.

The V gene is TRBV27, the J gene TRBJ2-7; 13 bases fit TRBD2. V lost 7 bases, J lost 2 bases, and 5 bases stayed unmatched. This CDR3 is 15 amino acids long. Germline lookup yields CDR1 MNHEY and CDR2 SMNVEV (reference sequence). DNA for the CDR3: TGTGCCAGCACCACGACTAGCGGGGGGACCTACGAGCAGTACTTC. It specifies CASTTTSGGTYEQYF.

The V gene is TRBV25-1, the J gene TRBJ2-3; TRBD2 matches 13 bases. The CDR3 is made up of 18 amino acids. The germline V gene encodes CDR1 MGHDK and CDR2 SYGVNS. The trim removed 6 bases at V and 6 bases at J, leaving 15 bases unmatched. The CDR3 region is CASRRTITSGGAGDTQYF. CDR3 nucleotide sequence: TGTGCCAGCAGGAGAACGATTACTAGCGGGGGGGCAGGGGATACGCAGTATTTT.

The V gene is TRBV7-9, the J gene TRBJ2-3; D may be TRBD1 (7 bases). CDR1 SEHNR and CDR2 FQNEAQ come from the germline V gene (reference sequence). There are 14 residues in the CDR3. Trimming took 8 bases from V and 2 from J, leaving 14 bases between them. The CDR3 nucleotides read TGTGCCAGCGGCGGGGACAGAAACACAGATACGCAGTATTTT. Residues: CASGGDRNTDTQYF.

The V and J genes are TRBV19 and TRBJ1-4; D not certain. Germline V CDR1 and CDR2: LNHDA, SQIVND (reference sequence). The V gene lost 4 bases and the J gene lost 10 bases, with 19 bases spanning the gap. The CDR3 runs 15 residues. CDR3 DNA sequence: TGTGCCAGTAGTACTCAGGCGGGCGCCACCGTAAAACTGTTTTTT. Its protein product is CASSTQAGATVKLFF.

The genes are TRBV7-6 and TRBJ2-1; D remains ambiguous. The germline V gene encodes CDR1 SGHVS and CDR2 FNYEAQ. The CDR3 has 12 amino acids. With 4 bases removed from V and 4 bases from J, the gap between germline ends came to 5 bases. This CDR3 reads CASSSTYNEQFF. Written as DNA, the CDR3 is TGTGCCAGCAGCTCCACTTACAATGAGCAGTTCTTC.

The chain has TRBV4-1 and TRBJ2-4, with 10 bases aligning to TRBD2. The V and J ends lost 1 base and 7 bases, in that order; junction bases with no gene match: 10. Germline lookup yields CDR1 MGHRA and CDR2 YSYEKL. The CDR3 runs to 17 residues. The CDR3 region is CASSQVGQRGGQNIQYF. CDR3 sequence (DNA): TGCGCCAGCAGCCAAGTCGGCCAGCGGGGGGGCCAGAACATTCAGTACTTC.

This chain links TRBV7-8 with TRBJ1-4; D might be TRBD1 (6 bases). Germline V gene data show CDR1 as SGHVS and CDR2 as FQNEAQ. This CDR3 region has 15 residues. The germline V and J ends were trimmed by 5 bases and 8 bases, with 18 bases remaining between them. Here the CDR3 reads CASSPMGARSEKLFF. CDR3 DNA sequence: TGTGCCAGCAGCCCTATGGGGGCTAGGTCCGAAAAACTGTTTTTT.

The chain recombines TRBV29-1 with TRBJ2-2, with 10 bases fitting TRBD1. The CDR3 extends over 13 amino acids. With V trimmed by 3 bases and J by 11 bases, 6 bases remained unmatched. CDR1 is SQVTM and CDR2 is ANQGSEA in the germline V gene. CDR3 sequence reads: CSVERDRGLELFF. In nucleotides, the CDR3 is TGCAGCGTTGAGAGAGACAGGGGGCTAGAGCTGTTTTTT.

This clone was observed once. The chain uses TRBV10-3 and TRBJ2-3; perhaps TRBD1 as D (6 bases). The V gene's germline CDR1 is ENHRY and CDR2 SYGVKD. Trimming removed 4 bases at V and 6 bases at J, with 17 bases between. This CDR3 is built from 15 residues. CDR3 loop: CAISGVGGSGDTQYF. The CDR3 DNA reads TGTGCCATCAGTGGGGTTGGGGGCTCCGGGGATACGCAGTATTTT.

The V and J genes are TRBV10-3 and TRBJ2-7; 9 bases are a match to TRBD1. Germline loops: CDR1 ENHRY, CDR2 SYGVKD. V lost 10 bases and J lost 6; bases outside the gene matches: 13. This CDR3 has 14 residues. The CDR3 coding sequence is TGTGCCACCGCCCCGGGACAGGGTCCTGGCGAGCAGTACTTC. This gives the protein CATAPGQGPGEQYF.

J is TRBJ1-4 and V is TRBV30; D is ambiguous. CDR1 and CDR2 from the germline V gene are GTSNPN and SVGIG (reference sequence). The CDR3 extends over 13 amino acids. V gave up 2 bases and J gave up 7 bases, with 11 bases separating them. The CDR3 DNA is TGTGCCTGGAGTACAACCCCCCGTGAAAAACTGTTTTTT. Residues: CAWSTTPREKLFF.

The chain combines TRBV6-1 with TRBJ1-2; 8 bases match TRBD1. V gave up 7 bases and J gave up 4 bases; unmatched junction bases: 11. CDR3 length: 15 amino acids. Germline V gene lookup returns CDR1 MNHNS and CDR2 SASEGT. The CDR3 spells CASTRAGTGTYGYTF. DNA for the CDR3: TGTGCCAGCACGAGAGCCGGGACAGGCACCTATGGCTACACCTTC.

This clone was observed a handful of times. This chain connects TRBV6-5 to TRBJ2-7; 8 nucleotides align to TRBD1. CDR3 size: 13 residues. Germline CDR1 is MNHEY and CDR2 is SVGAGI. V dropped 2 bases and J dropped 6; count of bases not matched to a gene: 3. The CDR3 loop is CASSYETGGEQYF. CDR3 DNA sequence: TGTGCCAGCAGTTACGAAACAGGGGGCGAGCAGTACTTC.

The chain joins TRBV7-9 to TRBJ1-4; D might be TRBD1 (5 bases). V lost 11 bases to trimming and J lost 8 bases, with 18 bases between them. The CDR3 contains 13 residues. Germline CDR1 and CDR2: SEHNR and FQNEAQ (reference sequence). The CDR3 DNA reads TGTGCCGGTGGGGCCTTGCCAGTGGAAAAACTGTTTTTT. Translated: CAGGALPVEKLFF.

V gene TRBV7-2 combines with J gene TRBJ1-3, with D uncertain. This CDR3 is 15 amino acids long. Per germline, CDR1 SGHTA and CDR2 FQGNSA. V lost 1 base, J lost 0 bases, and 7 bases lay in between. For the CDR3, the DNA is TGTGCCAGCAGCTTAGAGTGGAGCTCTGGAAACACCATATATTTT. It encodes CASSLEWSSGNTIYF.